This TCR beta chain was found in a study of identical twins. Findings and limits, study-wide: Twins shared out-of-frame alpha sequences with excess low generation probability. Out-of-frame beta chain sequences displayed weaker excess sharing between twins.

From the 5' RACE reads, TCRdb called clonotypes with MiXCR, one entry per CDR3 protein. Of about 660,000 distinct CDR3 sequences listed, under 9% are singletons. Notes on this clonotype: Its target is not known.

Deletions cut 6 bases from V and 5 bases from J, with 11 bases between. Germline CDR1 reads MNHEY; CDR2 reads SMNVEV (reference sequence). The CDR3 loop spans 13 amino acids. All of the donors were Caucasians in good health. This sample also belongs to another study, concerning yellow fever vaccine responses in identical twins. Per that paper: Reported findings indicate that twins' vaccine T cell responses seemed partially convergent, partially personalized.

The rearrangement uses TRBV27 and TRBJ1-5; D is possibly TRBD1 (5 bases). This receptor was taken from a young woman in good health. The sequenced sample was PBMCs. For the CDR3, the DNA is TGTGCCAGCAGGGGGGGTCACGATCAGCCCCAGCATTTT. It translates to CASRGGHDQPQHF.